Listed below are T cell receptor beta chains from one sample, sequenced in a study of OX40 agonist ivuxolimab in advanced cancers. Here immunoSEQ multiplex PCR was the method, and the copy in TCRdb shows in-frame clones only, minus some. The table has approximately 70,000 clones, around 94% seen once. The source was CD4+ or CD8+ T cells sorted from blood, collected in a trial of the OX40 agonist ivuxolimab. These receptors all come from an adult with an advanced solid tumor such as melanoma, head and neck, liver or kidney cancer. CDR3s include the opening cysteine and the closing phenylalanine or tryptophan. D genes are given only for firm matches. Size values are once, few and many counts, or a class for expanded clones, and some rows have none.

d_gene	abundance	j_gene	v_gene	len	CDR3nt	CDR3aa
NA	NA	TRBJ2-7	TRBV19	12	TGTGCCAGTAGTATAGGCAGGGACGAGCAGTACTTC	CASSIGRDEQYF
NA	once	TRBJ1-1	TRBV7-8	12	TGTGCCAGCAGCTCGGCGGGCGGTGAAGCTTTCTTT	CASSSAGGEAFF
NA	NA	TRBJ1-2	TRBV27	15	TGTGCCAGCAGTTTACTGGCATCCCTAGGGTATGGCTACACCTTC	CASSLLASLGYGYTF
NA	NA	TRBJ1-1	TRBV9	16	TGTGCCAGCAGCGTAGGGCTATTAGATGGGTACACTGAAGCTTTCTTT	CASSVGLLDGYTEAFF
NA	NA	TRBJ2-3	TRBV30	14	TGTGCCTGGAGTGAGGGGCCTAGCACAGATACGCAGTATTTT	CAWSEGPSTDTQYF
TRBD2	NA	TRBJ2-1	TRBV9	16	TGTGCCAGCAGCGTAGCGCGGCGGGGGGGGAACAATGAGCAGTTCTTC	CASSVARRGGNNEQFF
TRBD2	NA	TRBJ2-7	TRBV7-2	15	TGTGCCAGCAGCTTGGCGGGAGTCTCTACCTACGAGCAGTACTTC	CASSLAGVSTYEQYF
NA	few	TRBJ1-1	TRBV19	11	TGTGCCAGTACATCGTCCACTGAAGCTTTCTTT	CASTSSTEAFF
NA	NA	TRBJ1-2	TRBV14	14	TGTGCCAGCAGCCCCGGGACCGGATCTTATGGCTACACCTTC	CASSPGTGSYGYTF
NA	NA	TRBJ2-1	TRBV2	14	TGTGCCAGCAGCCGGACGGGGTCCTACAATGAGCAGTTCTTC	CASSRTGSYNEQFF
NA	NA	TRBJ2-1	TRBV19	13	TGTGCCAGTAGTAGCCAATCCTACAATGAGCAGTTCTTC	CASSSQSYNEQFF
NA	once	TRBJ1-2	TRBV6-6	13	TGTGCCAGCAGTTACTCGAACGGGGACGGCTACACCTTC	CASSYSNGDGYTF
NA	once	TRBJ1-5	TRBV6-1	15	TGTGCCAGCAGTGAAGAGGAGTATAGCAATCAGCCCCAGCATTTT	CASSEEEYSNQPQHF
NA	NA	TRBJ2-1	TRBV5-1	18	TGCGCCAGCAGCTTGGTGGTTCGGGGACGGACACCTTACAATGAGCAGTTCTTC	CASSLVVRGRTPYNEQFF
NA	NA	TRBJ2-7	TRBV7-2	16	TGTGCCAGCAGCCACGCTCCGGCGGGGACCGCCTACGAGCAGTACTTC	CASSHAPAGTAYEQYF
NA	NA	TRBJ2-3	TRBV6-5	13	TGTGCCAGCCGGCCAGGGATTAAGGATACGCAGTATTTT	CASRPGIKDTQYF
TRBD1	NA	TRBJ2-1	TRBV4-1	14	TGCGCCAGCAGCCAAGGGGACAGCCACAATGAGCAGTTCTTC	CASSQGDSHNEQFF
NA	NA	TRBJ1-4	TRBV7-9	12	TGTGCCAGCAGCACGAGTAATGAAAAACTGTTTTTT	CASSTSNEKLFF
NA	NA	TRBJ2-3	TRBV4-1	16	TGCGCCAGCAGCCCAAGAGACCAGCTTAGCACAGATACGCAGTATTTT	CASSPRDQLSTDTQYF
TRBD1	NA	TRBJ1-1	TRBV5-5	14	TGTGCCAGCAGCTCGAGTTCGGGACAGATTGAAGCTTTCTTT	CASSSSSGQIEAFF
NA	NA	TRBJ2-1	TRBV5-4	15	TGTGCCAGCAGCTTGGATCCAGGGGTCTACGATGAGCAGTTCTTC	CASSLDPGVYDEQFF
TRBD2	NA	TRBJ2-3	TRBV7-6	17	TGTGCCAGCAGCCCCAACTGGCGGGAGGATATCACAGATACGCAGTATTTT	CASSPNWREDITDTQYF
NA	NA	TRBJ2-1	TRBV7-9	15	TGTGCCAGCAGAACTTCCGGGACATTTTACAATGAGCAGTTCTTC	CASRTSGTFYNEQFF
NA	NA	TRBJ2-6	TRBV27	18	TGTGCCAGCAGTCCCCCGGGACTTTGGGTAACTGGGGCCAACGTCCTGACTTTC	CASSPPGLWVTGANVLTF
NA	few	TRBJ2-7	TRBV29-1	11	TGCAGCGTTGGCCGCGGCTACGAGCAGTACTTC	CSVGRGYEQYF
TRBD1	NA	TRBJ1-4	TRBV10-2	15	TGCGCCAGCAGTACAACAGGGGCCCCTAATGAAAAACTGTTTTTT	CASSTTGAPNEKLFF
NA	NA	TRBJ2-7	TRBV4-1	15	TGCGCCAGCAGCCAAGAAACTCCCAGCTCCTACGAGCAGTACTTC	CASSQETPSSYEQYF
TRBD1	NA	TRBJ1-5	TRBV14	14	TGTGCCAGCAGCCAGGGACAGGGGGGTCAGCCCCAGCATTTT	CASSQGQGGQPQHF
TRBD2	NA	TRBJ2-7	TRBV7-2	16	TGTGCCAGCAGCGAACTAGCGGAGACTATGGTCTACGAGCAGTACTTC	CASSELAETMVYEQYF
NA	NA	TRBJ2-1	TRBV5-1	15	TGCGCCAGCAGCTTAGCTGGAAGCTCCTACAATGAGCAGTTCTTC	CASSLAGSSYNEQFF
NA	NA	TRBJ1-3	TRBV6-5	16	TGTGCCAGCAGTTACGGCGGGGAGAGCTCTGGAAACACCATATATTTT	CASSYGGESSGNTIYF
TRBD1	few	TRBJ1-3	TRBV11-2	14	TGTGCCAGCAGCCGACAGGGGTCTGGAAACACCATATATTTT	CASSRQGSGNTIYF
NA	NA	TRBJ2-7	TRBV14	14	TGTGCCAGCAGCCACTACGGTATCGGCTACGAGCAGTACTTC	CASSHYGIGYEQYF
NA	NA	TRBJ2-7	TRBV15	14	TGTGCCACCAGCAGAGATCTTGGGGCAGCCGAGCAGTACTTC	CATSRDLGAAEQYF
TRBD1	once	TRBJ2-1	TRBV4-2	17	TGTGCCAGCAGCCCAGAAGAGGGGGCCATCATCTACAATGAGCAGTTCTTC	CASSPEEGAIIYNEQFF
TRBD2	NA	TRBJ2-5	TRBV4-3	19	TGCGCCAGCAGCCACCAGTCCGGGACTAGCGGGGGCCTATTAGAGACCCAGTACTTC	CASSHQSGTSGGLLETQYF
NA	NA	TRBJ2-7	TRBV19	13	TGTGCCAGTAGTATCAGAGATGCCTACGAGCAGTACTTC	CASSIRDAYEQYF
TRBD1	NA	TRBJ1-2	TRBV19	14	TGTGCCAGTACCATGGACAGGGGGCTTAATGGCTACACCTTC	CASTMDRGLNGYTF
NA	once	TRBJ2-7	TRBV2	10	TGTGCCAGCAAGGAAAACGAGCAGTACTTC	CASKENEQYF
TRBD1	NA	TRBJ2-7	TRBV4-1	14	TGCGCCAGCAGCCATGCAGGGGGCCGAGACGAGCAGTACTTC	CASSHAGGRDEQYF
NA	NA	TRBJ2-7	TRBV9	15	TGTGCCAGCAGCGCCATGCTTCGCACCCCCTACGAGCAGTACTTC	CASSAMLRTPYEQYF
NA	NA	TRBJ2-7	TRBV5-4	15	TGTGCCAGCAGCTACCGGGGACCGAGCTCCTACGAGCAGTACTTC	CASSYRGPSSYEQYF
TRBD2	NA	TRBJ2-7	TRBV19	15	TGTGCCAGTAGTACGTTTAGCGGGAGGGCATACGAGCAGTACTTC	CASSTFSGRAYEQYF
TRBD2	NA	TRBJ2-3	TRBV27	16	TGTGCCAGCAGTTTATTGAAGCGGGAGCTGGGAGATACGCAGTATTTT	CASSLLKRELGDTQYF
TRBD1	NA	TRBJ1-5	TRBV28	19	TGTGCCAGCAGTTCCAGGCCCGGGACAGGGGGCCGTAGCAATCAGCCCCAGCATTTT	CASSSRPGTGGRSNQPQHF
TRBD1	once	TRBJ1-5	TRBV6-5	14	TGTGCCAGCAGTCTCGACAGGGGAGATCAGCCCCAGCATTTT	CASSLDRGDQPQHF
TRBD1	NA	TRBJ2-7	TRBV2	15	TGTGCCAGCAGGGTGGAACAGGGGGGAGCCTACGAGCAGTACTTC	CASRVEQGGAYEQYF
NA	NA	TRBJ2-7	TRBV11-2	14	TGTGCCAGCAGCGTTAGTGGGAGCTCCTACGAGCAGTACTTC	CASSVSGSSYEQYF
TRBD2	NA	TRBJ2-1	TRBV25-1	15	TGTGCCAGCAGTGAAGCTAGCGGGGGGGTCTATGAGCAGTTCTTC	CASSEASGGVYEQFF
NA	NA	TRBJ2-7	TRBV10-2	11	TGCGCCAGCCAGGTCTCCTACGAGCAGTACTTC	CASQVSYEQYF
NA	NA	TRBJ2-5	TRBV4-1	14	TGCGCCAGCAGCCAAGCAAGGGGCATAGAGACCCAGTACTTC	CASSQARGIETQYF
NA	NA	TRBJ1-1	TRBV5-1	15	TGCGCCAGCAGCTTGGTGGGGGGATCAGGCACTGAAGCTTTCTTT	CASSLVGGSGTEAFF
NA	once	TRBJ2-7	TRBV27	14	TGTGCCAGCAGTTTAGGGGGCCAAGCCTACGAGCAGTACTTC	CASSLGGQAYEQYF
TRBD1	NA	TRBJ2-3	TRBV7-2	16	TGTGCCAGCAGCTTATATCCCGACAGGGGAACAGATACGCAGTATTTT	CASSLYPDRGTDTQYF
NA	NA	TRBJ1-2	TRBV5-1	12	TGCGCCAGCACAGGGTCCCGGGCGGGCTACACCTTC	CASTGSRAGYTF
NA	NA	TRBJ1-4	TRBV4-1	16	TGCGCCAGCAGCCAAGCGTGGAAGGCAACTAATGAAAAACTGTTTTTT	CASSQAWKATNEKLFF
TRBD1	NA	TRBJ2-7	TRBV28	15	TGTGCCAGCGCCTGGGGGACAGGGGCTACCGACGAGCAGTACTTC	CASAWGTGATDEQYF
NA	NA	TRBJ1-6	TRBV4-3	16	TGCGCCAGCAGCCAAGACCGTAGTGATACTAATTCACCCCTCCACTTT	CASSQDRSDTNSPLHF
NA	NA	TRBJ1-1	TRBV30	11	TGTGCTAAACAGGTAAACACTGAAGCTTTCTTT	CAKQVNTEAFF